This TCR beta chain was captured by sequencing in a study of shared clonotypes between healthy human individuals. Details on this clone: Its antigen is unknown.

The assay used deep level. An even split of each subset's genomic DNA across several immunoSEQ plates was performed. Using immunoSEQ multiplex PCR, the repertoire was profiled, and TCRdb retains in-frame clones only, with some absent. The sample lists approximately 500,000 clones, 75% to 85% occurring once. Samples left unsorted employed approximately 83 million PBMCs for genomic DNA. The study, taken as a whole, reports: Sharing of clonotypes among donors was expected to vary with sequencing depth.

The CDR3 contains 13 residues. The germline CDR1 and CDR2 sequences are LNHDA and SQIVND (reference sequence). V lost 6 bases, J lost 6 bases, and 12 bases lay in between. The chain has TRBV19 and TRBJ2-4; no definite D call. This clonotype was sampled from a middle-aged woman in good health. Some clones in this sample may be carry-over from other donors' samples. The specimen sequenced was PBMCs. The CDR3 DNA reads TGTGCCAGTAGGGGCCAGGACGGAAACATTCAGTACTTC. It codes for CASRGQDGNIQYF.